This is a list of T cell receptor beta chains from one sample in a study of T cell changes during pregnancy in multiple sclerosis. TCRdb's table, derived via immunoSEQ multiplex PCR, lists solely in-frame clones and lacks some. The sample lists about 18,000 clones, about nine tenths seen once, with roughly 13% in the top ten. This material consisted of CD8+ T cells from peripheral blood mononuclear cells, taken in the third trimester of pregnancy. The receptor set was obtained from a female donor in good health, enrolled as a control in a pregnancy study. Both conserved end residues are part of each CDR3. The order of the fields is J gene, clone size, V gene, D gene, CDR3 protein, CDR3 DNA. The D gene is left open where the match is weak. Rows may omit the clone size; those that give it use once, few, many or a size class.

>TRBJ2-5|NA|TRBV9|TRBD2
CASSPGTSGVRETQYF
TGTGCCAGCAGCCCAGGGACTAGCGGGGTCCGGGAGACCCAGTACTTC
>TRBJ2-1|NA|TRBV29-1|TRBD2
CSVEPGTSGGNEQFF
TGCAGCGTTGAGCCCGGGACTAGCGGAGGGAATGAGCAGTTCTTC
>TRBJ2-3|NA|TRBV19|TRBD1
CASSSSTPGGRTDTQYF
TGTGCCAGTAGTAGTTCCACCCCAGGGGGCAGGACAGATACGCAGTATTTT
>TRBJ2-7|medium-sized|TRBV19|NA
CASSIGQRTYEQYF
TGTGCCAGTAGTATAGGGCAGCGTACCTACGAGCAGTACTTC
>TRBJ1-5|NA|TRBV6-6|NA
CASSYQAGSSQPQHF
TGTGCCAGCAGTTACCAGGCGGGTTCGAGTCAGCCCCAGCATTTT
>TRBJ2-7|NA|TRBV7-8|NA
CASSGIRENEHYGAYEQYF
TGTGCCAGCAGCGGGATTCGGGAGAACGAACATTATGGGGCCTACGAGCAGTACTTC
>TRBJ2-1|NA|TRBV7-9|NA
CASSRGLRSYNEQFF
TGTGCCAGCAGCCGGGGGTTACGCTCCTACAATGAGCAGTTCTTC
>TRBJ1-2|NA|TRBV18|NA
CASSPPIGDYGYTF
TGTGCCAGCTCACCCCCGATCGGGGACTATGGCTACACCTTC
>TRBJ2-2|NA|TRBV27|NA
CASSLWQGNTGELFF
TGTGCCAGCAGTTTATGGCAGGGAAACACCGGGGAGCTGTTTTTT
>TRBJ1-4|NA|TRBV19|NA
CASSITGGGGEKLFF
TGTGCCAGTAGTATAACCGGGGGCGGGGGTGAAAAACTGTTTTTT
>TRBJ2-7|NA|TRBV7-6|NA
CASSARGGLPYEQYF
TGTGCCAGCAGCGCGAGGGGGGGCCTACCCTACGAGCAGTACTTC
>TRBJ2-3|few|TRBV14|TRBD2
CASSHPSGGYTDTQYF
TGTGCCAGCAGCCACCCTAGCGGGGGGTACACAGATACGCAGTATTTT
>TRBJ2-6|NA|TRBV25-1|TRBD1
CASSGDSPSGANVLTF
TGTGCCAGCAGTGGGGACAGCCCATCTGGGGCCAACGTCCTGACTTTC
>TRBJ2-7|NA|TRBV18|NA
CASSHTPGSSYEQYF
TGTGCCAGCTCACACACCCCAGGTAGCTCCTACGAGCAGTACTTC
>TRBJ1-5|NA|TRBV6-1|TRBD1
CASSADRDRDPPQPQHF
TGTGCCAGCAGTGCTGACCGGGACAGGGATCCGCCTCAGCCCCAGCATTTT
>TRBJ2-7|NA|TRBV6-1|NA
CASSEFRGGQGSYEQYF
TGTGCCAGCAGTGAATTCCGGGGGGGACAGGGCTCCTACGAGCAGTACTTC
>TRBJ1-2|NA|TRBV30|TRBD1
CAWTRTGDDGYTF
TGTGCCTGGACCCGGACAGGGGATGATGGCTACACCTTC
>TRBJ2-2|medium-sized|TRBV6-1|NA
CASSARDTGELFF
TGTGCCAGCAGTGCCAGGGACACCGGGGAGCTGTTTTTT
>TRBJ1-6|NA|TRBV28|NA
CASRNTGLRSPLHF
TGTGCCAGCAGAAATACAGGGCTCAGATCACCCCTCCACTTT
>TRBJ1-1|NA|TRBV5-1|NA
CASSPAPQGPPEAFF
TGCGCCAGCAGCCCCGCCCCTCAGGGTCCCCCTGAAGCTTTCTTT
>TRBJ2-7|NA|TRBV27|NA
CASSIRAGSGEQYF
TGTGCCAGCTCGATTAGGGCCGGCTCGGGGGAGCAGTACTTC
>TRBJ1-1|NA|TRBV4-1|TRBD1
CASSPGQGGTEAFF
TGCGCCAGCAGTCCCGGACAGGGAGGCACTGAAGCTTTCTTT
>TRBJ1-5|NA|TRBV6-1|NA
CASSEGRAGSQPQHF
TGTGCCAGCAGTGAAGGTCGCGCGGGGAGTCAGCCCCAGCATTTT
>TRBJ2-3|NA|TRBV5-5|TRBD1
CASSPTGEAPDTQYF
TGTGCCAGCAGCCCGACAGGGGAAGCACCAGATACGCAGTATTTT
>TRBJ1-1|once|TRBV2|TRBD1
CASSGWTGLNTEAFF
TGTGCCAGCAGTGGGTGGACAGGGCTAAACACTGAAGCTTTCTTT
>TRBJ1-5|NA|TRBV6-1|NA
CASSEARYSNQPQHF
TGTGCCAGCAGTGAAGCGAGGTATAGCAATCAGCCCCAGCATTTT
>TRBJ2-7|NA|TRBV19|TRBD2
CASSMGGNEQYF
TGTGCCAGTAGTATGGGGGGGAACGAGCAGTACTTC
>TRBJ2-5|NA|TRBV7-9|NA
CASSRTNSLQHQETQYF
TGTGCCAGCAGCCGTACAAACAGCTTACAGCACCAAGAGACCCAGTACTTC